These 27 T cell receptor beta chains originate from one sample sequenced in a study of cytomegalovirus exposure and HLA in healthy donors. TCRdb's copy holds only in-frame clones and misses some; the assay was immunoSEQ multiplex PCR. The sample records a few hundred thousand clones, 86% being singletons. Sequencing was done on a sample of PBMCs. These receptors were obtained from a woman between 18 and 29 years old in good health and CMV-seronegative.

V gene TRBV12-5 combines with J gene TRBJ2-1; D gene uncertain. This CDR3 has 14 residues. V gave up 1 base and J gave up 4 bases, with 8 bases separating them. Germline V gene data show CDR1 as LGHNT and CDR2 as FRNRAP. The CDR3 spells CASGLDPRYNEQFF. The CDR3 bases are TGTGCTAGTGGTTTGGATCCCAGGTACAATGAGCAGTTCTTC.

This chain connects TRBV10-2 to TRBJ1-1; maybe TRBD1 (5 bases). This CDR3 contains 11 residues. Germline lookup yields CDR1 WSHSY and CDR2 SAAADI. With 2 bases removed from V and 11 bases from J, the gap between germline ends came to 9 bases. The CDR3 DNA reads as TGCGCCAGCAGTGAGGGACACGGTGCTTTCTTT. Amino acid sequence: CASSEGHGAFF.

The CDR3 DNA follows: TGTGCCAGCAGTTATTATGCAGGGGGAGGCGGCTACACCTTC. Its translation: CASSYYAGGGGYTF. The J gene is TRBJ1-2, the V gene TRBV6-7; 7 nucleotides agree with TRBD1. TRBV6-7 belongs to the ORF category, with a function that is uncertain. There are 14 residues in the CDR3. V lost 3 bases, J lost 8 bases, and 9 bases stayed unmatched.

The genes are TRBV28 and TRBJ1-2, with TRBD1 matching 8 bases. CDR3 size: 14 residues. V lost 6 bases, J lost 6 bases, and 9 bases stayed unmatched. CDR1 and CDR2 from the germline V gene are MDHEN and SYDVKM. CDR3: CASRADRETDGYTF. DNA for the CDR3: TGTGCCAGCAGAGCGGACAGGGAAACCGATGGCTACACCTTC.

Notes on this clone: The same CDR3 arises from other DNA sequences in this sample as well. The gene calls are TRBV18 and TRBJ1-2, with 9 bases aligning to TRBD1. The CDR3 is 14 residues long. The germline CDR1 and CDR2 sequences are KGHSH and LQKENI. V was pared by 3 bases and J by 3 bases, with 2 bases of the junction left unmatched. The CDR3 DNA is TGTGCCAGCTCACCGGGACAGGGCGACTATGGCTACACCTTC. The encoded protein is CASSPGQGDYGYTF.

This clone was recorded only once. The V gene is TRBV2, the J gene TRBJ2-3, with 12 bases aligning to TRBD2. CDR1 is SNHLY, CDR2 FYNNEI, per germline. The CDR3 is 15 amino acids. Trimming cost V 7 bases and J 2 bases; bases outside gene matches: 4. CDR3 sequence reads: CASKWTSGTTDTQYF. In nucleotides, the CDR3 is TGTGCCAGCAAGTGGACTAGCGGGACCACAGATACGCAGTATTTT.

The rearrangement links TRBV11-2 to TRBJ1-2; D may be TRBD1 (5 bases). Trimming stripped 5 bases from V and 8 bases from J, with 15 bases between. The CDR3 spans 13 residues. Germline-derived CDR1 and CDR2 are SGHAT and FQNNGV. This chain's CDR3 is CASSATGVYGYTF. CDR3 nucleotide sequence: TGTGCCAGCAGCGCCACGGGGGTTTACGGCTACACCTTC. Together with reference TRBV11-2 and TRBJ1-2, the CDR3 gives the full variable domain: EAGVAQSPRYKIIEKRQSVAFWCNPISGHATLYWYQQILGQGPKLLIQFQNNGVVDDSQLPKDRFSAERLKGVDSTLKIQPAKLEDSAVYLCASSATGVYGYTFGSGTRLTVV.

This chain links TRBV25-1 with TRBJ2-7, with D perhaps matching TRBD1 (5 bases). The CDR3 has 13 amino acids. Germline V gene data show CDR1 as MGHDK and CDR2 as SYGVNS. The ends were cut back, 4 bases at V and 2 bases at J, with 9 bases in the middle. For the CDR3, the DNA is TGTGCCAGCAGTGTAGACAGCACCTACGAGCAGTACTTC. Encoded protein: CASSVDSTYEQYF.

The V call is TRBV29-1, the J call TRBJ2-5; no reliable D call. Trimming removed 7 bases from V and 4 bases from J, with 16 bases in between. The CDR3 is made up of 13 amino acids. From germline, CDR1 is SQVTM and CDR2 ANQGSEA. The CDR3 region is CSADSQFLETQYF. In DNA, the CDR3 is TGCAGCGCCGATTCTCAGTTTTTAGAGACCCAGTACTTC.

The V gene is TRBV29-1, the J gene TRBJ2-7; possibly TRBD1 for D (6 bases). The germline CDR1 and CDR2 sequences are SQVTM and ANQGSEA. V was shortened by 3 bases and J by 3 bases, with 9 bases between the two germline ends. This CDR3 has 12 amino acids. The CDR3 sequence is CSVDTGNYEQYF. Here the CDR3 DNA reads TGCAGCGTTGACACAGGGAACTACGAGCAGTACTTC.

The chain employs TRBV5-1 and TRBJ2-1; D possibly corresponds to TRBD2 (5 bases). CDR3 length: 19 residues. Trimming cost V 0 bases and J 4 bases, with 23 bases left between them. From germline, CDR1 is SGHRS and CDR2 YFSETQ. In nucleotides, the CDR3 is TGCGCCAGCAGCTTGGTCCCCGGGGTTGGAAGGACGATTTACAATGAGCAGTTCTTC. It specifies CASSLVPGVGRTIYNEQFF.

V usage is TRBV11-2 and J usage is TRBJ1-5, with a tentative D call TRBD1 (6 bases). The CDR3 is 14 amino acids. Trimming shortened V by 7 bases and J by 7 bases, and 17 bases separated the two germline ends. Per germline, CDR1 SGHAT and CDR2 FQNNGV. The CDR3 DNA follows: TGTGCCAGCACCCCGCCGGGAGGGGGGCAGCCCCAGCATTTT. Its translation is CASTPPGGGQPQHF.

The rearrangement links TRBV19 to TRBJ2-1; 7 bases line up with TRBD2. Germline CDR1 LNHDA, CDR2 SQIVND (reference sequence). The CDR3 covers 13 residues. V lost 6 bases, J lost 3 bases, and 2 bases stayed unmatched. CDR3 region: CASRSGNYNEQFF. The CDR3, as DNA: TGTGCCAGTAGGAGCGGGAACTACAATGAGCAGTTCTTC.

V and J are TRBV6-5 and TRBJ1-4, with D possibly being TRBD1 (6 bases). The germline V gene has CDR1 MNHEY and CDR2 SVGAGI. V was pared by 6 bases and J by 8 bases, with 16 bases between. The CDR3 covers 14 residues. In DNA form, the CDR3 reads TGTGCCAGCAGCCCGGGACAAGCGTGGGAAAAACTGTTTTTT. This sequence encodes CASSPGQAWEKLFF.

The chain links TRBV2 to TRBJ2-7; 12 positions agree with TRBD1. The CDR3 loop spans 14 amino acids. J was trimmed by 5 bases and V by 6 bases; bases with no gene match: 5. CDR1 SNHLY and CDR2 FYNNEI come from the germline V gene. CDR3 nucleotide sequence: TGTGCCAGCAGGGGACAGGGGGCGAACCACGAGCAGTACTTC. Its translation is CASRGQGANHEQYF. Full variable domain (remainder filled in from reference TRBV2 and TRBJ2-7): EPEVTQTPSHQVTQMGQEVILRCVPISNHLYFYWYRQILGQKVEFLVSFYNNEISEKSEIFDDQFSVERPDGSNFTLKIRSTKLEDSAMYFCASRGQGANHEQYFGPGTRLTVT.

The chain couples TRBV6-5 to TRBJ1-1, with D hard to call. V was pared by 5 bases and J by 0 bases, with 13 bases between. Germline CDR1 and CDR2: MNHEY and SVGAGI. The CDR3 covers 15 residues. For the CDR3, the DNA is TGTGCCAGCAGTCCAGAGGGAGGGATGAACACTGAAGCTTTCTTT. Its protein is CASSPEGGMNTEAFF.

The V and J genes are TRBV6-5 and TRBJ2-2; TRBD2 matches at 8 bases. V dropped 10 bases and J dropped 5; count of bases not matched to a gene: 6. The germline V gene has CDR1 MNHEY and CDR2 SVGAGI. This CDR3 region has 13 residues. CDR3 region: CAIGASGTGELFF. CDR3 coding DNA: TGTGCCATCGGGGCTAGCGGGACCGGGGAGCTGTTTTTT.

This chain joins TRBV6-6 and TRBJ1-1; D call uncertain. Per the germline V gene, CDR1 is MNHNY and CDR2 is SVGAGI (reference sequence). Trimming took off 2 bases at V and 1 base at J, with 8 bases between the two ends. The CDR3 totals 14 residues. The CDR3 loop is CASSYQVRNTEAFF. The CDR3 nucleotides read TGTGCCAGCAGTTACCAGGTGAGGAACACTGAAGCTTTCTTT.

The chain combines TRBV5-3 with TRBJ2-7; D gene unclear. TRBV5-3 is annotated as an ORF whose role is uncertain. CDR3 length: 11 residues. V lost 0 bases, J lost 9 bases, and 7 bases lay in between. The CDR3 nucleotides are TGTGCCAGAAGCTTGGTTGTAGTGCAGTACTTC. Amino acids: CARSLVVVQYF.

The chain employs TRBV10-3 and TRBJ1-5, with 11 bases matching TRBD1. With V trimmed by 2 bases and J by 7 bases, 4 bases remained unmatched. This CDR3 is built from 15 residues. The germline gives CDR1 ENHRY, CDR2 SYGVKD. The CDR3 DNA reads TGTGCCATCAGTGAGCGGACAGGGGGCGTGCAGCCCCAGCATTTT. Residues: CAISERTGGVQPQHF.

This clone appeared once. The chain has TRBV7-3 and TRBJ1-3; no clear D. The CDR3 loop spans 14 amino acids. The V gene lost 2 bases and the J gene lost 0 bases, with 5 bases spanning the gap. The germline CDR1 and CDR2 sequences are SGHTA and FQGTGA. The CDR3: CASSLEGSGNTIYF. The CDR3 DNA reads TGTGCCAGCAGCTTAGAGGGCTCTGGAAACACCATATATTTT.

The chain combines TRBV5-4 with TRBJ2-7, with D tentatively TRBD1 (5 bases). V lost 0 bases and J lost 1, with 8 bases in between. CDR3 length equals 14 residues. Germline-derived CDR1 and CDR2 are SGHNT and YYREEE (reference sequence). The CDR3 sequence: CASSLAGSSYEQYF. For the CDR3, the DNA is TGTGCCAGCAGCTTGGCAGGGTCTTCCTACGAGCAGTACTTC.

Only a few counts were recorded for this clone. This sequence joins TRBV7-9 and TRBJ1-2; TRBD1 matches 8 bases. The length of the CDR3 is 14 residues. The germline V gene has CDR1 SEHNR and CDR2 FQNEAQ (reference sequence). J was trimmed by 4 bases and V by 5 bases; bases with no gene match: 6. The CDR3 nucleotides are TGTGCCAGCAGCCCAGGGGACAGGAGCTATGGCTACACCTTC. This codes for CASSPGDRSYGYTF.

A remark on this clone: The same CDR3 arises from other DNA sequences in this sample as well. The chain has TRBV2 and TRBJ2-7; 7 bases map to TRBD1. The CDR3 consists of 14 residues. Germline V lookup: CDR1 SNHLY, CDR2 FYNNEI. The J segment lost 2 bases and the V segment lost 3 bases, leaving 4 bases of the junction unmatched. The CDR3 DNA reads TGTGCCAGCAGTGATGGGACAGTGACCTACGAGCAGTACTTC. Its translation: CASSDGTVTYEQYF.

The chain employs TRBV4-1 and TRBJ1-5; D possibly corresponds to TRBD1 (5 bases). Trimming cost V 4 bases and J 3 bases, with 13 bases left between them. The CDR3 is made up of 15 amino acids. Germline V gene sequence: CDR1 MGHRA, CDR2 YSYEKL. The CDR3 bases are TGCGCCAGCAGCCCCGGTGGGGGGTTCAATCAGCCCCAGCATTTT. This codes for CASSPGGGFNQPQHF.

V gene TRBV28 combines with J gene TRBJ1-2; unclear D gene. This CDR3 is 11 amino acids long. Trimming stripped 7 bases from V and 0 bases from J, with 3 bases between. From germline, CDR1 is MDHEN and CDR2 SYDVKM. The DNA of the CDR3 is TGTGCCAGCATATCTAACTATGGCTACACCTTC. As protein: CASISNYGYTF.

The V and J genes are TRBV18 and TRBJ1-1; perhaps TRBD1 as D (6 bases). The CDR3 is 14 residues long. Germline values: CDR1 KGHSH, CDR2 LQKENI. Between the trimmed V and J ends, which lost 4 bases and 1 base, there was a span of 10 bases. The CDR3 reads CASSRGRGNTEAFF. The CDR3 DNA reads TGTGCCAGCTCACGAGGCAGGGGGAACACTGAAGCTTTCTTT.